The 12 T cell receptor beta chains below all came from one sample that was sequenced in a study of blood T cells in healthy people across ages. With a J-beta primer mix and a sample-barcoded 5' primer, a second PCR ran about 6 to 11 cycles. TCRdb re-called the 5' RACE reads through MiXCR, storing one row per CDR3 protein. Altogether about 680,000 distinct CDR3 sequences are present, roughly 50% being singletons, with the ten largest covering under 35%. The sample taken for sequencing was blood. Source of these receptors: a woman in her sixties or seventies in good health.

V and J are TRBV9 and TRBJ2-5, with 7 bases matching TRBD2. The CDR3 is made up of 19 amino acids. Trimming at V came to 0 bases and at J to 3 bases, leaving 17 bases not matched to a gene. Germline V gene lookup returns CDR1 SGDLS and CDR2 YYNGEE. CDR3 amino acids: CASSVGGGLYTKTEETQYF. Here the CDR3 DNA reads TGTGCCAGCAGCGTAGGGGGAGGGCTTTATACCAAGACCGAAGAGACCCAGTACTTC. Full variable domain (remainder filled in from reference TRBV9 and TRBJ2-5): DSGVTQTPKHLITATGQRVTLRCSPRSGDLSVYWYQQSLDQGLQFLIQYYNGEERAKGNILERFSAQQFPDLHSELNLSSLELGDSALYFCASSVGGGLYTKTEETQYFGPGTRLLVL.

This clonotype was recorded a few times. This chain connects TRBV7-2 to TRBJ1-2; D perhaps matches TRBD1 (5 bases). The length of the CDR3 is 15 residues. Deletions cut 2 bases from V and 7 bases from J, with 17 bases between. CDR1 is SGHTA and CDR2 is FQGNSA in the germline V gene. The CDR3 DNA reads as TGTGCCAGCAGCTTAAATCGTGGCGGGGCCGCTGGCTACACCTTC. The encoded protein is CASSLNRGGAAGYTF.

On this clonotype: Possible read error: a much larger clone is one base away. This chain links TRBV11-2 with TRBJ2-5, with D perhaps matching TRBD2 (6 bases). CDR3 length: 15 amino acids. Germline V gene sequence: CDR1 SGHAT, CDR2 FQNNGV. V was trimmed by 6 bases and J by 10 bases, leaving 24 bases between them. The CDR3 DNA reads as TGTGCCAGCAGGAGGATTATGGGACTGAGTCGGGTCCAGTACTTC. Encoded protein: CASRRIMGLSRVQYF.

This clonotype showed up many times. The chain joins TRBV7-9 to TRBJ2-7; D is perhaps TRBD2 (6 bases). Germline V gene data show CDR1 as SEHNR and CDR2 as FQNEAQ (reference sequence). The CDR3 is made up of 14 amino acids. Trimming pared 4 bases from V and 2 bases from J, leaving 12 bases between. CDR3 nucleotides: TGTGCCAGCAGCTCCGAGCGGGCAGCCTACGAGCAGTACTTC. Residues: CASSSERAAYEQYF. The full variable domain, with the rest looked up from reference TRBV7-9 and TRBJ2-7, is DTGVSQNPRHKITKRGQNVTFRCDPISEHNRLYWYRQTLGQGPEFLTYFQNEAQLEKSRLLSDRFSAERPKGSFSTLEIQRTEQGDSAMYLCASSSERAAYEQYFGPGTRLTVT.

The chain uses TRBV6-6 and TRBJ1-2, with D possibly being TRBD1 (6 bases). The CDR3 is 14 residues long. Germline V gene lookup returns CDR1 MNHNY and CDR2 SVGAGI (reference sequence). Trimming took 5 bases from V and 4 from J, leaving 14 bases between them. In DNA, the CDR3 is TGTGCCAGCAGTCGCCAGGACAGTCTCTATGGCTACACCTTC. Protein product: CASSRQDSLYGYTF.

The rearrangement uses TRBV5-1 and TRBJ2-1; the match to TRBD1 covers 7 bases. V was pared by 5 bases and J by 4 bases, with 15 bases of the junction left unmatched. The CDR3 runs to 17 residues. Germline V lookup: CDR1 SGHRS, CDR2 YFSETQ. The CDR3: CASSPLVGTGVYNEQFF. CDR3 nucleotide sequence: TGCGCCAGCAGTCCGTTAGTCGGCACAGGGGTATACAATGAGCAGTTCTTC.

The genes are TRBV20-1 and TRBJ2-1, with 8 bases lining up with TRBD2. The CDR3 is 13 amino acids. V shed 4 bases, J shed 9 bases, and the junction held 8 bases outside the gene matches. The V gene's germline CDR1 is DFQATT and CDR2 SNEGSKA (reference sequence). The CDR3 loop reads CSAISGSIGEQFF. DNA for the CDR3: TGCAGTGCTATCAGCGGGAGTATAGGTGAGCAGTTCTTC.

This rearrangement joins TRBV7-2 to TRBJ2-5, with D tentatively TRBD1 or TRBD2 (6 bases each). The CDR3 loop spans 16 amino acids. Germline assignment: CDR1 SGHTA and CDR2 FQGNSA. Trimming left V 4 bases short and J 5 bases short, with 20 bases between. CDR3 residues: CASSSPGFGGQETQYF. Here the CDR3 DNA reads TGTGCCAGCAGCTCCCCTGGATTCGGGGGCCAGGAGACCCAGTACTTC.

The chain couples TRBV5-1 to TRBJ1-1; D is uncertain. V lost 5 bases, J lost 5 bases, and 13 bases lay in between. CDR3 length: 13 residues. Germline V gene data show CDR1 as SGHRS and CDR2 as YFSETQ. The CDR3 nucleotides are TGCGCCAGCAGAGAGGACCTCGGTACTGAAGCTTTCTTT. Residues: CASREDLGTEAFF.

The chain couples TRBV6-2 or TRBV6-3 to TRBJ2-7; 11 bases fit TRBD2. CDR1 and CDR2 (germline): MNHEY, SVGEGT. V gave up 7 bases and J gave up 0 bases; unmatched junction bases: 11. This CDR3 spans 17 amino acids. The CDR3 protein is CASKRVSGTSGSYEQYF. The CDR3 nucleotides read TGTGCCAGCAAAAGGGTAAGCGGGACTAGCGGCTCCTACGAGCAGTACTTC.

The chain is built from TRBV7-2 and TRBJ2-7, with a tentative D call TRBD1 (6 bases). The ends were cut back, 5 bases at V and 7 bases at J, with 15 bases in the middle. The germline CDR1 and CDR2 sequences are SGHTA and FQGNSA. This CDR3 is 13 amino acids long. This chain's CDR3 is CASSPIQGREQYF. The CDR3 bases are TGTGCCAGCAGCCCTATACAGGGTAGAGAGCAGTACTTC.

The table lists this clonotype with many counts. The CDR3 bases are TGTGCCAGTAGTACCCAATCAGGGGGCTCTGGGGCCAACGTCCTGACTTTC. This sequence encodes CASSTQSGGSGANVLTF. The chain uses TRBV19 and TRBJ2-6; 7 nucleotides match TRBD1. The CDR3 covers 17 residues. The germline CDR1 and CDR2 sequences are LNHDA and SQIVND (reference sequence). V trimming: 4 bases; J trimming: 0 bases; junction bases outside the gene matches: 6.